This TCR beta chain was observed in a study of blood T cells in healthy people across ages. A second PCR of 7 to 11 cycles used a sample-barcoded 5' primer and a J-beta primer mix. TCRdb reprocessed the 5' RACE reads with MiXCR, giving one entry per CDR3 protein. The sample has just over 800,000 distinct CDR3 sequences, about 59% seen once. V was pared by 1 base and J by 1 base, with 8 bases between. CDR1 and CDR2 from the germline V gene are MNHNS and SASEGT. The CDR3 runs to 15 residues. Every donor contributed 7.5 to 10 milliliters of peripheral blood by blood draw. The source of this sequence is a man aged 30 to 39 in good health. Sequenced input: blood. The rearrangement joins TRBV6-1 to TRBJ1-3, with D uncertain. The CDR3 region is CASSEGRTSGNTIYF. The DNA for the CDR3 is TGTGCCAGCAGTGAAGGACGGACTTCTGGAAACACCATATATTTT.